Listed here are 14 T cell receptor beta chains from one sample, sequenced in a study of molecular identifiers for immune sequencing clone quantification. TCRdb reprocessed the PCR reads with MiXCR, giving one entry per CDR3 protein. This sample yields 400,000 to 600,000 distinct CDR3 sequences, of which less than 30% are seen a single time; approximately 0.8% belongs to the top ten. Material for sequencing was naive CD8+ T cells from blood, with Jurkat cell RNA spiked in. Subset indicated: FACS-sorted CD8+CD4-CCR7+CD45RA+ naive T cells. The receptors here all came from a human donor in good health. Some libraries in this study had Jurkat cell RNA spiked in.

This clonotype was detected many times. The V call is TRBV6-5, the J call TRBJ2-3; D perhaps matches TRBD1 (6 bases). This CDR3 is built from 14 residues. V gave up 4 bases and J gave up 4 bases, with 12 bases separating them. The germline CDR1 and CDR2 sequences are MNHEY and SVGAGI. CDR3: CASSSPGHADTQYF. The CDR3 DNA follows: TGTGCCAGCAGTTCCCCGGGACACGCAGATACGCAGTATTTT.

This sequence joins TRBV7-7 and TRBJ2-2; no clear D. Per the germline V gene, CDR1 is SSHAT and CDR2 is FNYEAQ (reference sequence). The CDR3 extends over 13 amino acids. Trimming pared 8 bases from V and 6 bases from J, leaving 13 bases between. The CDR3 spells CASGSLLSGELFF. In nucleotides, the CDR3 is TGTGCCAGCGGCTCCCTCCTTTCCGGGGAGCTGTTTTTT.

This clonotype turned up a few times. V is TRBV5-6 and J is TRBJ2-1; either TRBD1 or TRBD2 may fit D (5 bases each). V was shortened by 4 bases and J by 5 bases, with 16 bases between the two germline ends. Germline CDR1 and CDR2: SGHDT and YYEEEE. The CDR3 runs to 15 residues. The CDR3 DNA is TGTGCCAGCAGCCCCGGGACGTACGCCCACAATGAGCAGTTCTTC. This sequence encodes CASSPGTYAHNEQFF.

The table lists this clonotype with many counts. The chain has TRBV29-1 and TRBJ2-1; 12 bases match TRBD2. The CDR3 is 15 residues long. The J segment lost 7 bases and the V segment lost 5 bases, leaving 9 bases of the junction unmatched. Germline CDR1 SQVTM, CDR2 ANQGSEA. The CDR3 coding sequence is TGCAGCGTTACGACTAGCGGGAGTAGATTGAATGAGCAGTTCTTC. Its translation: CSVTTSGSRLNEQFF.

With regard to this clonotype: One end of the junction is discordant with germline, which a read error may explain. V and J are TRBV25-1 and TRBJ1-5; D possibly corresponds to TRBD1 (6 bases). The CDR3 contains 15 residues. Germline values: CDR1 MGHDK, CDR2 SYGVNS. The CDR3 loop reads CASSDQGLGNQLQHF. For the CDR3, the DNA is TGTGCCAGCAGTGACCAGGGGCTTGGCAATCAGCTCCAGCATTTT.

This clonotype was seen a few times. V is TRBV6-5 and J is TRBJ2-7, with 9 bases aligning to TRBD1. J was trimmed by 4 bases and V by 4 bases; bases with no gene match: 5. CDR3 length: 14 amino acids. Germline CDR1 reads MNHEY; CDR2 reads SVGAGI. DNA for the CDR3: TGTGCCAGCAGTTCGGACAGGGGTCCGTACGAGCAGTACTTC. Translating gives CASSSDRGPYEQYF.

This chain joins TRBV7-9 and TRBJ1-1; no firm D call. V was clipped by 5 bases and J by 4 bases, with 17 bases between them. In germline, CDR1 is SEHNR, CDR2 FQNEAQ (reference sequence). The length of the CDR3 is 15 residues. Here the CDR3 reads CASSPLGGWSTEAFF. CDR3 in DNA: TGTGCCAGCAGCCCATTGGGAGGATGGAGCACTGAAGCTTTCTTT.

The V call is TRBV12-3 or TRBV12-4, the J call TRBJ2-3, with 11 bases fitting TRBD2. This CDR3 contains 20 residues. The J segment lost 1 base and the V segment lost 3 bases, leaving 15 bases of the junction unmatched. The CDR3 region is CASSFYLLAGVRGGTDTQYF. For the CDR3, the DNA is TGTGCCAGCAGTTTTTACTTACTAGCGGGAGTCCGGGGGGGCACAGATACGCAGTATTTT.

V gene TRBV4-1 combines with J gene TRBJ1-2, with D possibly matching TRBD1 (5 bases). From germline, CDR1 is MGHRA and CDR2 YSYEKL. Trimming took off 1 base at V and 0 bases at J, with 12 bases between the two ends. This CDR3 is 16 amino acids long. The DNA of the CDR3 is TGCGCCAGCAGCCAAGCTATGGGGCAAACTAACTATGGCTACACCTTC. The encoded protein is CASSQAMGQTNYGYTF.

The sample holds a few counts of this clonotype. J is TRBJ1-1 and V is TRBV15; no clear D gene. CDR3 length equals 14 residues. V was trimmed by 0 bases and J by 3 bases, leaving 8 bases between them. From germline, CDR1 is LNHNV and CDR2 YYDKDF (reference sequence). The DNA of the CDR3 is TGTGCCACCAGCAGAGAAGGAGCCTACACTGAAGCTTTCTTT. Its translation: CATSREGAYTEAFF. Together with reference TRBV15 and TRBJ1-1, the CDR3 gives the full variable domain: DAMVIQNPRYQVTQFGKPVTLSCSQTLNHNVMYWYQQKSSQAPKLLFHYYDKDFNNEADTPDNFQSRRPNTSFCFLDIRSPGLGDTAMYLCATSREGAYTEAFFGQGTRLTVV.

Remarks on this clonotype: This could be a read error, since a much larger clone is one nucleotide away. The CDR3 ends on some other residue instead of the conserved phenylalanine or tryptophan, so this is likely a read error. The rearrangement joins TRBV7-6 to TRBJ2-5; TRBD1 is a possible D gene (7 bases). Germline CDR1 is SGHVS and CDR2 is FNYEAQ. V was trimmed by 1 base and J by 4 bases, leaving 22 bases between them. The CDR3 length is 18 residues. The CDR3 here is CASSLVRGAGGSLETQYS. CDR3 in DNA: TGTGCCAGCAGCTTAGTTCGTGGTGCAGGGGGGTCTTTAGAGACCCAGTACTCC.

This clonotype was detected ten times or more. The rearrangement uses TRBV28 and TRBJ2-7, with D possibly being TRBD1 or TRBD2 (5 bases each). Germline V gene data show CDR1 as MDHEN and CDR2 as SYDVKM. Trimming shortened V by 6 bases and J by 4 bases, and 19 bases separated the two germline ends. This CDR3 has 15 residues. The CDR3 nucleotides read TGTGCCAGCAGCCCACGCCAGGGACGGGGTTACGAGCAGTACTTC. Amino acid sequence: CASSPRQGRGYEQYF.

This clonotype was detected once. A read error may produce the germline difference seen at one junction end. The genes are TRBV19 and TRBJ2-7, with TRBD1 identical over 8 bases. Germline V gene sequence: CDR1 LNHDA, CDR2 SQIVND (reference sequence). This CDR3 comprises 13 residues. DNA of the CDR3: TGTGCCTGTAGTATAGCAGGGGGCGTTGAGCAGTACTTC. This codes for CACSIAGGVEQYF.

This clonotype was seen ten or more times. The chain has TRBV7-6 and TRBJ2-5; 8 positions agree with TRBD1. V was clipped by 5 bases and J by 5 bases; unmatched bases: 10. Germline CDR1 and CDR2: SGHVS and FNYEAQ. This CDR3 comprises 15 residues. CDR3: CASSPGGRLVETQYF. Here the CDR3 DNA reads TGTGCCAGCAGCCCAGGGGGCCGGCTTGTCGAGACCCAGTACTTC.